This T cell receptor (beta chain) emerged from a study of brain T cells in children with intractable seizures. Some clones are missing from TCRdb's copy, which holds only in-frame ones; the method was immunoSEQ multiplex PCR. The repertoire holds 70,000 to 85,000 clones, with about 90% as singletons. For this clone: What it recognizes is unknown.

Germline assignment: CDR1 SGDLS and CDR2 YYNGEE. Trimming at V came to 4 bases and at J to 9 bases, leaving 17 bases not matched to a gene. CDR3 size: 17 residues. Regarding the study as a whole: Clones missing pre-surgery may reflect undersampling of that blood sample.

Sequencing was limited to surgery cases with top T cell transcript signatures in brain tissue. Patients received at least one anti-epileptic drug before surgery. Sequencing was performed on peripheral blood, taken at surgery. The TCR originated in a girl under 10 years old with Rasmussen encephalitis and intractable seizures. V gene TRBV9 combines with J gene TRBJ2-1; TRBD2 agrees at 9 bases. The CDR3 coding sequence is TGTGCCAGCAGCTTCCCCTCCAAGGCGGGAGGGCGGGGTGAGCAGTTCTTC. This translates into CASSFPSKAGGRGEQFF.